One and the same sample provided the 31 T cell receptor beta chains below, sequenced in a study of regulatory T cells in long-lasting Graves disease. The time point here: newly diagnosed GD, antithyroid drugs for less than 3 months. The TCR library was made from RNA extracted from PBMCs. According to the study, TCR beta libraries were built with iRepertoire HTBI primers and CDR3-region Arm-PCR. TCRdb re-analysed the multiplex PCR reads in MiXCR, keeping a single row per CDR3 protein. This table has 420,000 or so distinct CDR3 sequences, less than 20% appearing once. These data also formed part of another study, on T cells in Graves' hyperthyroidism and ophthalmopathy.

The specimen was peripheral blood mononuclear cells (PBMCs), collected at new diagnosis, from a patient treated with antithyroid drugs. Receptors originate from a woman aged 18-29 years with Graves disease.

There are many counts of this clonotype. The gene calls are TRBV20-1 and TRBJ2-1; TRBD2 matches at 9 bases. With V trimmed by 6 bases and J by 3 bases, 15 bases remained unmatched. CDR1 and CDR2 from the germline V gene are DFQATT and SNEGSKA (reference sequence). The CDR3 loop spans 17 amino acids. The CDR3 DNA is TGCAGTGCCCCCGCGGGGGCTAGCGGGATATTCTACAATGAGCAGTTCTTC. It translates to CSAPAGASGIFYNEQFF.

This clonotype was recorded only once. The rearrangement uses TRBV7-6 and TRBJ2-2, with a weak D call TRBD1 (7 bases). CDR1 SGHVS and CDR2 FNYEAQ come from the germline V gene. V lost 5 bases and J lost 7, with 20 bases in between. The CDR3 has 16 residues. CDR3 sequence reads: CASSIGWRGRGGELFF. CDR3 in DNA: TGTGCCAGCAGCATAGGGTGGAGGGGGCGCGGCGGGGAGCTGTTTTTT.

This clonotype was observed a few times. This chain uses TRBV2 with TRBJ2-3; 7 bases agree with TRBD2. The germline V gene encodes CDR1 SNHLY and CDR2 FYNNEI. The V and J ends lost 11 bases and 2 bases, in that order; junction bases with no gene match: 10. There are 14 residues in the CDR3. The CDR3 loop is CAGEGVGATDTQYF. Here the CDR3 DNA reads TGTGCCGGGGAGGGAGTTGGGGCCACAGATACGCAGTATTTT. The variable domain in full, completed from reference TRBV2 and TRBJ2-3, reads EPEVTQTPSHQVTQMGQEVILRCVPISNHLYFYWYRQILGQKVEFLVSFYNNEISEKSEIFDDQFSVERPDGSNFTLKIRSTKLEDSAMYFCAGEGVGATDTQYFGPGTRLTVL.

Regarding this clonotype: This sequence may be a read error, since a much larger clone differs from it by one base. The J gene is TRBJ2-5, the V gene TRBV11-3; possible D gene TRBD1, 6 bases. V dropped 5 bases and J dropped 11 bases, with 18 bases sitting between them. CDR1 and CDR2 from the germline V gene are SGHNT and YENEEA. The CDR3 extends over 13 amino acids. CDR3 bases: TGTGCCAGCAGCCCGAACACAGGGAGTGAGCAGTACTTC. Its protein product is CASSPNTGSEQYF.

This clonotype has at least ten counts. The rearrangement joins TRBV6-1 to TRBJ1-5, with 7 bases that match TRBD1. Germline CDR1 reads MNHNS; CDR2 reads SASEGT. This CDR3 contains 15 residues. Trimming took 6 bases from V and 2 from J; bases not matched to a gene: 7. The CDR3 region is CASSSDRARNQPQHF. The CDR3 bases are TGTGCCAGCAGCTCTGACAGGGCCCGCAATCAGCCCCAGCATTTT.

The chain employs TRBV19 and TRBJ2-1, with 7 bases identical to TRBD2. V lost 5 bases to trimming and J lost 6 bases; unmatched junction nucleotides: 13. This CDR3 has 16 residues. Germline CDR1 is LNHDA and CDR2 is SQIVND (reference sequence). The CDR3 nucleotides read TGTGCCAGTAGTTCCTTAGGGAGCGGGGCCGGCAATGAGCAGTTCTTC. Translation: CASSSLGSGAGNEQFF.

This clonotype occurred many times. This rearrangement joins TRBV9 to TRBJ2-5, with D unresolved. The CDR3 has 13 residues. Germline values: CDR1 SGDLS, CDR2 YYNGEE. Trimming shortened V by 2 bases and J by 3 bases, and 8 bases separated the two germline ends. For the CDR3, the DNA is TGTGCCAGCAGCGTTCACACGGAAGAGACCCAGTACTTC. It translates to CASSVHTEETQYF.

The sample holds a few counts of this clonotype. The chain employs TRBV6-2 or TRBV6-3 and TRBJ2-6; D is ambiguous. With 8 bases removed from V and 2 bases from J, the gap between germline ends came to 13 bases. Germline CDR1 and CDR2: MNHEY and SVGEGT. This CDR3 has 15 residues. The CDR3: CASQESRAGANVLTF. The CDR3 nucleotides are TGTGCCAGCCAAGAAAGCCGGGCTGGGGCCAACGTCCTGACTTTC.

This clonotype was detected many times. V is TRBV2 and J is TRBJ2-3; possibly TRBD2 for D (5 bases). This CDR3 has 16 residues. Trimming stripped 1 base from V and 2 bases from J, with 13 bases between. CDR1 and CDR2 from the germline V gene are SNHLY and FYNNEI. The CDR3 DNA is TGTGCCAGCAGTGAAGTGGCTAGCAAAGACACAGATACGCAGTATTTT. This codes for CASSEVASKDTDTQYF.

For this clonotype: It may be a read error: a sequence one base away is much more abundant. The V call is TRBV30, the J call TRBJ1-4; maybe TRBD1 (5 bases). The CDR3 has 13 amino acids. CDR1 GTSNPN and CDR2 SVGIG come from the germline V gene (reference sequence). CDR3 coding DNA: TGTGCCCGGAGGAGGGGCCTTAATGAAAAACTGTTTTTT. Translation gives CARRRGLNEKLFF.

The chain is built from TRBV2 and TRBJ1-3; D uncertain. In germline, CDR1 is SNHLY, CDR2 FYNNEI. This CDR3 has 15 amino acids. Trimming took off 6 bases at V and 3 bases at J, with 15 bases between the two ends. This CDR3 is CASSARSGGGNTIYF. The CDR3 DNA is TGTGCCAGCAGCGCCAGGAGTGGCGGTGGAAACACCATATATTTT.

The genes are TRBV7-2 and TRBJ2-4; D may be TRBD2 (6 bases). V was pared by 1 base and J by 0 bases, with 13 bases between. The CDR3 totals 17 residues. Per germline, CDR1 SGHTA and CDR2 FQGNSA. The CDR3 nucleotides read TGTGCCAGCAGCTTAGGGGGACTGATACTAGCCAAAAACATTCAGTACTTC. Translated: CASSLGGLILAKNIQYF.

This chain joins TRBV10-1 and TRBJ2-5; possible D gene TRBD1, 5 bases. V lost 3 bases, J lost 2 bases, and 10 bases lay in between. The CDR3 totals 14 residues. The germline CDR1 and CDR2 sequences are WNHNN and SYGVQD (reference sequence). In nucleotides, the CDR3 is TGCGCCAGCAGTGACTCGACAGTTCAAGAGACCCAGTACTTC. This encodes CASSDSTVQETQYF.

V and J are TRBV4-1 and TRBJ2-3; the D gene is possibly TRBD2 (5 bases). V dropped 5 bases and J dropped 0 bases, with 12 bases sitting between them. The CDR3 is 15 amino acids. Germline CDR1 reads MGHRA; CDR2 reads YSYEKL. DNA of the CDR3: TGCGCCAGCAGCACCTCTAGCATTAGCACAGATACGCAGTATTTT. Protein product: CASSTSSISTDTQYF.

This clonotype was seen repeatedly, ten times or more. The chain joins TRBV28 to TRBJ1-1, with D uncertain. The CDR3 length is 13 residues. V lost 7 bases and J lost 1, with 10 bases in between. The germline CDR1 and CDR2 sequences are MDHEN and SYDVKM. Here the CDR3 reads CASIEVQNTEAFF. In nucleotides, the CDR3 is TGTGCCAGCATTGAGGTCCAGAACACTGAAGCTTTCTTT.

The CDR3 DNA reads TGCGCCAGCAGACTAGCGCAGTCCTACAATGAGCAGTTCTTC. It yields the protein CASRLAQSYNEQFF. J is TRBJ2-1 and V is TRBV5-1; 7 nucleotides agree with TRBD2. The germline CDR1 and CDR2 sequences are SGHRS and YFSETQ. V shed 5 bases and J 1 base; nucleotides not matched to a gene: 3. This CDR3 has 14 amino acids.

Details on this clonotype: This may be a read error, as it is one base from a much larger clone. The chain combines TRBV18 with TRBJ1-5; D gene ambiguous. Per germline, CDR1 KGHSH and CDR2 LQKENI. This CDR3 has 13 amino acids. CDR3 sequence: CASSRESNQPHHF. The CDR3 DNA follows: TGTGCCAGCTCACGGGAGAGCAATCAGCCCCATCATTTT.

This clonotype was picked up many times. The rearrangement uses TRBV20-1 and TRBJ2-7, with no clear D. V lost 8 bases to trimming and J lost 0 bases, with 14 bases between them. Germline-derived CDR1 and CDR2 are DFQATT and SNEGSKA (reference sequence). There are 13 residues in the CDR3. The CDR3 here is CSTDESSSYEQYF. CDR3 in DNA: TGCAGTACAGACGAGTCAAGCTCCTACGAGCAGTACTTC.

This clonotype was seen many times. V usage is TRBV18 and J usage is TRBJ2-2; D remains unclear. The V gene lost 2 bases and the J gene lost 7 bases, with 5 bases spanning the gap. CDR3 length: 12 residues. CDR1 and CDR2 (germline): KGHSH, LQKENI. The CDR3 DNA reads TGTGCCAGCTCACCATCGGTCGGGGAGCTGTTTTTT. Translation: CASSPSVGELFF.

In this sample, this clonotype turned up a few times. The J gene is TRBJ1-5, the V gene TRBV20-1, with D perhaps TRBD1 (5 bases). The ends were cut back, 5 bases at V and 8 bases at J, with 22 bases in the middle. Germline V lookup: CDR1 DFQATT, CDR2 SNEGSKA (reference sequence). CDR3 length: 15 amino acids. CDR3 sequence reads: CSAPNWGQPTEPQHF. The CDR3, as DNA: TGCAGTGCTCCAAACTGGGGCCAGCCGACGGAGCCCCAGCATTTT.

In its sample, this clonotype was seen many times. This chain uses TRBV15 with TRBJ1-5, with unresolved D. CDR3 length: 15 residues. The V end was cut by 3 bases, the J end by 0 bases, with 9 bases between. CDR1 is LNHNV and CDR2 is YYDKDF in the germline V gene (reference sequence). CDR3 amino acids: CATSRATYSNQPQHF. The CDR3, as DNA: TGTGCCACCAGCAGGGCGACGTATAGCAATCAGCCCCAGCATTTT.

This clonotype was found many times. The CDR3 DNA follows: TGCAGTGCTAGACCGCTAGCGGGTGCACAAGAGACCCAGTACTTC. It yields the protein CSARPLAGAQETQYF. This chain joins TRBV20-1 and TRBJ2-5; the match to TRBD2 covers 8 bases. Trimming took 2 bases from V and 2 from J; bases not matched to a gene: 7. Germline CDR1 reads DFQATT; CDR2 reads SNEGSKA (reference sequence). The length of the CDR3 is 15 residues.

This clonotype was detected ten times or more. The chain joins TRBV12-3 or TRBV12-4 to TRBJ2-7; no clear D gene. This CDR3 contains 12 residues. V dropped 2 bases and J dropped 4 bases, with 6 bases sitting between them. The CDR3 spells CASSLKAYEQYF. The DNA for the CDR3 is TGTGCCAGCAGTTTAAAGGCGTACGAGCAGTACTTC.

Details on this clonotype: Being one base from a much bigger clone, this may be a read error. V is TRBV12-3 or TRBV12-4 and J is TRBJ2-1, with TRBD2 identical over 7 bases. This CDR3 has 12 residues. The CDR3 sequence is CASRVTSNGQFF. As DNA, the CDR3 is TGTGCCAGCAGAGTGACTAGCAATGGGCAGTTCTTC.

This clonotype was detected only a few times. This chain uses TRBV5-6 with TRBJ2-5; weak D call: TRBD2 (5 bases). The CDR3 totals 17 residues. Germline V gene lookup returns CDR1 SGHDT and CDR2 YYEEEE. V was pared by 0 bases and J by 3 bases, with 18 bases between. CDR3 bases: TGTGCCAGCAGCTTGGGGGGAATCGGGAATCTGGAAGAGACCCAGTACTTC. Translation gives CASSLGGIGNLEETQYF.

This clonotype appeared many times. The rearrangement joins TRBV20-1 to TRBJ2-3; perhaps TRBD1 as D (6 bases). V was clipped by 3 bases and J by 4 bases, with 8 bases between them. The CDR3 consists of 12 residues. Germline CDR1 reads DFQATT; CDR2 reads SNEGSKA (reference sequence). The CDR3 DNA reads TGCAGTGCTAGGTCAGGGGCAGATACGCAGTATTTT. Amino acids: CSARSGADTQYF.

The chain recombines TRBV5-5 with TRBJ2-5; no definite D call. Trimming left V 1 base short and J 1 base short, with 14 bases between. Germline loops: CDR1 SGHKS, CDR2 YYEKEE (reference sequence). The CDR3 runs 16 residues. CDR3 sequence (DNA): TGTGCCAGCAGCTTGAACTCACCGGGTCCCCAAGAGACCCAGTACTTC. The encoded protein is CASSLNSPGPQETQYF. The full variable domain, completed using reference TRBV5-5 and TRBJ2-5, is DAGVTQSPTHLIKTRGQQVTLRCSPISGHKSVSWYQQVLGQGPQFIFQYYEKEERGRGNFPDRFSARQFPNYSSELNVNALLLGDSALYLCASSLNSPGPQETQYFGPGTRLLVL.

The chain recombines TRBV19 with TRBJ2-7; possibly TRBD1 for D (6 bases). Per germline, CDR1 LNHDA and CDR2 SQIVND (reference sequence). Trimming stripped 5 bases from V and 6 bases from J, with 23 bases between. The CDR3 contains 16 residues. This CDR3 is CASSFRSGTGSSEQYF. CDR3 bases: TGTGCCAGTAGTTTCCGGTCCGGAACAGGGTCATCCGAGCAGTACTTC.

This clonotype was seen a handful of times. The V and J genes are TRBV6-1 and TRBJ2-3; perhaps D is TRBD1 or TRBD2 (6 bases each). V lost 6 bases, J lost 3 bases, and 19 bases lay in between. The CDR3 is 16 residues long. The germline CDR1 and CDR2 sequences are MNHNS and SASEGT. The CDR3 DNA reads as TGTGCCAGCAGAACAGTCGGGGGCGTTGGGACAGATACGCAGTATTTT. Its protein product is CASRTVGGVGTDTQYF.

This clonotype was recorded many times. This chain links TRBV18 with TRBJ1-5; D gene ambiguous. CDR3 size: 14 residues. Trimming stripped 4 bases from V and 3 bases from J, with 10 bases between. Germline V CDR1 and CDR2: KGHSH, LQKENI. CDR3 nucleotides: TGTGCCAGCTCACTGGACCGAGTCAATCAGCCCCAGCATTTT. Its translation: CASSLDRVNQPQHF.

The table lists this clonotype with many counts. V usage is TRBV6-1 and J usage is TRBJ2-7; TRBD2 agrees at 8 bases. Trimming took 5 bases from V and 4 from J; bases not matched to a gene: 7. Germline V CDR1 and CDR2: MNHNS, SASEGT. The length of the CDR3 is 14 residues. The CDR3 region has the DNA TGTGCCAGCAGTCGCCGGGAGGGCCCATACGAGCAGTACTTC. Its translation is CASSRREGPYEQYF.